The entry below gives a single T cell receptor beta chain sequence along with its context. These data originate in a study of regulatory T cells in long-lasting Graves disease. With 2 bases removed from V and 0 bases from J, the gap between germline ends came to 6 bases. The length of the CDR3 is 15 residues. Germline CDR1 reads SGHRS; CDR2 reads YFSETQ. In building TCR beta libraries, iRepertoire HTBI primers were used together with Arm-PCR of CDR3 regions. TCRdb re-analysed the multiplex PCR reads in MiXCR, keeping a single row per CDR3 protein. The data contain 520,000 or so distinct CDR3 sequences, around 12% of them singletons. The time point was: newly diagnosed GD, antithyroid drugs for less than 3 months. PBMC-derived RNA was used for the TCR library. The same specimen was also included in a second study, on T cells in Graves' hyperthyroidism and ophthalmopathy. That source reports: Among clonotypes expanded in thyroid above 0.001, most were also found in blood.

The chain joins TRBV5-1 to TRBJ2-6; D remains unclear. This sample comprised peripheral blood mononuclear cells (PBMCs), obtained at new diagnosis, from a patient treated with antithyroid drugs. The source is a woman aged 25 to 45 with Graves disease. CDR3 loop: CASSFSLSGANVLTF. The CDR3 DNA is TGCGCCAGCAGCTTCTCCCTCTCTGGGGCCAACGTCCTGACTTTC.